The present T cell receptor beta chain was sequenced within a study of blood T cell repertoires in COVID-19. For the study at large: COVID-19 samples, acute and convalescent, were from the United States, Italy and Spain.

This CDR3 spans 18 amino acids. V was clipped by 2 bases and J by 1 base; unmatched bases: 12. Germline V gives CDR1 GTSNPN, CDR2 SVGIG (reference sequence). Methods used by the authors: Nucleated cell number was recorded as an estimate derived from reference gene primer amplification. Measured with immunoSEQ multiplex PCR; TCRdb has only the in-frame clones, and not every one. Clone size and the V and J calls come from that table; the DNA yielded D and trimming. Found here are more than 200,000 clones, 80% to 90% of them singletons; the top ten hold under 4.5%. The chain couples TRBV30 to TRBJ1-5; 9 nucleotides agree with TRBD1. This TCR was recovered from a woman in her 30s who had been exposed to COVID-19. Sequencing input: PBMCs or T cells enriched from blood (not recorded which). The CDR3 sequence is CAWSRTGAPVMSNQPQHF. For the CDR3, the DNA is TGTGCCTGGAGTCGGACAGGGGCCCCAGTTATGAGCAATCAGCCCCAGCATTTT.